The entry that follows covers one T cell receptor (beta chain) sequence. As yet, its antigen is unknown. The data derive from a study of CD8+ T cells in alopecia areata. The V end lost 5 bases, the J end lost 7 bases, and 15 bases lay between the germline ends. This CDR3 spans 13 amino acids. CDR1 and CDR2 from the germline V gene are SGHTA and FQGNSA. Sequencing relied on a cDNA template that was reverse transcribed from extracted RNA. Measured with immunoSEQ multiplex PCR; TCRdb has only the in-frame clones, and not every one. This sample carries 200,000 to 250,000 clones, 67% of them seen once, and the ten largest clones take roughly 1.2%. Regarding the study as a whole: An increase in clonality over normal scalp was evident in lesional scalp, especially alopecia totalis/universalis.

The source of this sequence is a human donor with alopecia areata. This chain uses TRBV7-2 with TRBJ2-7; D is undetermined. This material consisted of CD4+ T cells sorted from blood, taken at week 0. In DNA, the CDR3 is TGTGCCAGCAGCGCACATAGGGAAGGGGAGCAGTACTTC. This gives the protein CASSAHREGEQYF.